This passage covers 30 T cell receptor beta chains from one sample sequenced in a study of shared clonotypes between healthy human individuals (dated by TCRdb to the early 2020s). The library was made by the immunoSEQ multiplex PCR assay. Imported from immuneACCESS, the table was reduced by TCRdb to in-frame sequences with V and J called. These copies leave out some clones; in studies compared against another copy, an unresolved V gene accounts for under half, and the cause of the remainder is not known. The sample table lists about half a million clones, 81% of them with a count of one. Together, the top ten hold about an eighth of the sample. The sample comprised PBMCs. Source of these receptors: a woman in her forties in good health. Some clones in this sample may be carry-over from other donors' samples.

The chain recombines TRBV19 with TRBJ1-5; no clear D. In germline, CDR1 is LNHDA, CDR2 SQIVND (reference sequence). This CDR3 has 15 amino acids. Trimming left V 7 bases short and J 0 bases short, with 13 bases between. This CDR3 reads CASKAGENSNQPQHF. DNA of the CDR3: TGTGCCAGTAAGGCGGGAGAGAATAGCAATCAGCCCCAGCATTTT.

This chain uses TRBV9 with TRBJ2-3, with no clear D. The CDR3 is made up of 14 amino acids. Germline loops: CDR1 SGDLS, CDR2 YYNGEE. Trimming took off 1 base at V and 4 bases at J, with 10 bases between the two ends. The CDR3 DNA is TGTGCCAGCAGCGTAACGGGCGTCGCAGATACGCAGTATTTT. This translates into CASSVTGVADTQYF.

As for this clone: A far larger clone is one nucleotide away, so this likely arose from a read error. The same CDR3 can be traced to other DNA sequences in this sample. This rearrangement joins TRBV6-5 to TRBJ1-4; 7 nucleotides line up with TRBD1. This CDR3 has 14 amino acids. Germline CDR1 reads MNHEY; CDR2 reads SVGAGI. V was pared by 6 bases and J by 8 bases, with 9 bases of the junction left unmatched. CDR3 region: CASSRGQVGEKLFF. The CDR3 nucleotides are TGTGCCAGCAGCCGAGGACAGGTAGGGGAAAAACTGTTTTTT.

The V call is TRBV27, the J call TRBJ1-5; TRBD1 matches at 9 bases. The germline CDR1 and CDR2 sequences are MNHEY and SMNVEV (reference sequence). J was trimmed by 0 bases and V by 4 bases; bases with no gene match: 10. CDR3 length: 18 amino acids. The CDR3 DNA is TGTGCCAGCAGTTCCACGGGACAGGGATTTTATAGCAATCAGCCCCAGCATTTT. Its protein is CASSSTGQGFYSNQPQHF.

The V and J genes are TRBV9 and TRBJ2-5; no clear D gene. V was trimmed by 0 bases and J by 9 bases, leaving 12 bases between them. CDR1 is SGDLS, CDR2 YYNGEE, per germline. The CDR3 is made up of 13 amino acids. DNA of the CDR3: TGTGCCAGCAGCGTAGAACCCCGTGGGGCCCAGTACTTC. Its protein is CASSVEPRGAQYF.

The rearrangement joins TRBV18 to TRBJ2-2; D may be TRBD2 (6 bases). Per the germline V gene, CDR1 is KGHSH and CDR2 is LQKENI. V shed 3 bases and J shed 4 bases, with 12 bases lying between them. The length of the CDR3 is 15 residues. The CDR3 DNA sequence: TGTGCCAGCTCACCTCGGAGCGGGTTCACCGGGGAGCTGTTTTTT. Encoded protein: CASSPRSGFTGELFF.

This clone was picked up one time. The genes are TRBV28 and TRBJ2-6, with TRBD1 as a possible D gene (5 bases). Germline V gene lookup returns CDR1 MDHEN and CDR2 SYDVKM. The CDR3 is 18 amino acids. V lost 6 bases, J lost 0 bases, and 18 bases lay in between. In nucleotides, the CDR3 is TGTGCCAGCAGCTCCGTGTTTGGGGCGGACTCTGGGGCCAACGTCCTGACTTTC. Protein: CASSSVFGADSGANVLTF.

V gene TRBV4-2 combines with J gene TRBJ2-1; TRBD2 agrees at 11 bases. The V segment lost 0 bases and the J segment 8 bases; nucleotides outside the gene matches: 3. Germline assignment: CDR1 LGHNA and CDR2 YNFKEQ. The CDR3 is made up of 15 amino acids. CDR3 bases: TGTGCCAGCAGCCAAGAACTAGCGGGAGTCGATGAGCAGTTCTTC. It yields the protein CASSQELAGVDEQFF.

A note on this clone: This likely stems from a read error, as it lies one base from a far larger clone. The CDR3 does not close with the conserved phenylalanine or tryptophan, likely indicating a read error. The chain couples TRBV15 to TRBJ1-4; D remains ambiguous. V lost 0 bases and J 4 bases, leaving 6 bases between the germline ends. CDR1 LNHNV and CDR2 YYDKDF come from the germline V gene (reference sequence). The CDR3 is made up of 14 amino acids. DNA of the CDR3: TGTGCCACCAGCAGAGATTCCTTTAATGAAAAACTGTTTCTT. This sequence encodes CATSRDSFNEKLFL.

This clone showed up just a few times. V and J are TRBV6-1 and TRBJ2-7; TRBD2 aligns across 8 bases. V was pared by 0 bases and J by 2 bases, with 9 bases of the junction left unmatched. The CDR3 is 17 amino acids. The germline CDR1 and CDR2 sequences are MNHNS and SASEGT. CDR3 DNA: TGTGCCAGCAGTGAAGCGTGGGACGGGAGGGCCCCCTACGAGCAGTACTTC. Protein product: CASSEAWDGRAPYEQYF.

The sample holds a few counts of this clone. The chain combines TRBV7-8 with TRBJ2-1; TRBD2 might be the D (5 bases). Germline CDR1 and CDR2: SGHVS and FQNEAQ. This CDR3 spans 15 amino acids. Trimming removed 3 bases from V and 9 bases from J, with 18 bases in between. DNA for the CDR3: TGTGCCAGCAGCTTGGGAAGAGAAGGGAGAACTGAGCAGTTCTTC. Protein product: CASSLGREGRTEQFF. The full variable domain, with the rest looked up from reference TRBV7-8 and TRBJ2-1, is GAGVSQSPRYKVAKRGQDVALRCDPISGHVSLFWYQQALGQGPEFLTYFQNEAQLDKSGLPSDRFFAERPEGSVSTLKIQRTQQEDSAVYLCASSLGREGRTEQFFGPGTRLTVL.

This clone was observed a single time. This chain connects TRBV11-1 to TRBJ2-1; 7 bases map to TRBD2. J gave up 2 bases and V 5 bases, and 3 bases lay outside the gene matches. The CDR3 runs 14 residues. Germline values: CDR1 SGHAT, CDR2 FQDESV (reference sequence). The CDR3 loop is CASSQLATYNEQFF. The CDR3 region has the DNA TGTGCCAGCAGCCAACTAGCGACCTACAATGAGCAGTTCTTC.

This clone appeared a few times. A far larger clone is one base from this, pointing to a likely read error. CDR3 DNA sequence: TGTGCCATCGAGGGAGGGGGGAGTTATGGCTACACCTTC. It translates to CAIEGGGSYGYTF. The J gene is TRBJ1-2, the V gene TRBV6-1; D is perhaps TRBD1 (6 bases). The CDR3 contains 13 residues. V gave up 10 bases and J gave up 5 bases, with 17 bases separating them. Germline CDR1 is MNHNS and CDR2 is SASEGT.

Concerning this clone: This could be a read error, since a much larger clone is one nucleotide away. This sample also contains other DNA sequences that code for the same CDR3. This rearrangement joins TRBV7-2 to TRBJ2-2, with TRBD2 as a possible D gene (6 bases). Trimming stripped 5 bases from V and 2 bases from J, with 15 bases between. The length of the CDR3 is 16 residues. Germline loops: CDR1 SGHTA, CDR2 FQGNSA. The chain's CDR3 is CASSPRGVVNTGELFF. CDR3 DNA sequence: TGTGCCAGCAGCCCGCGGGGTGTCGTCAACACCGGGGAGCTGTTTTTT.

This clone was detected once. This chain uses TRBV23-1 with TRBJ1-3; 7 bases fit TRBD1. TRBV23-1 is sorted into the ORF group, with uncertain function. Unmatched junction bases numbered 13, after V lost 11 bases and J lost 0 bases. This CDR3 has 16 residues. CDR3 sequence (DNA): TGCGCCCCTAAAGGACAGGTTCAATCCTCTGGAAACACCATATATTTT. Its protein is CAPKGQVQSSGNTIYF.

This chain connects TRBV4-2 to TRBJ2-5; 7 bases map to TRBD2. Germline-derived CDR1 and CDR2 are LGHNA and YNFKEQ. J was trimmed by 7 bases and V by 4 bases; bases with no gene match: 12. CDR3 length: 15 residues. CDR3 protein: CASSPDAGVGRTQYF. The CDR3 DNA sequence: TGTGCCAGCAGCCCCGACGCGGGAGTAGGGAGGACCCAGTACTTC.

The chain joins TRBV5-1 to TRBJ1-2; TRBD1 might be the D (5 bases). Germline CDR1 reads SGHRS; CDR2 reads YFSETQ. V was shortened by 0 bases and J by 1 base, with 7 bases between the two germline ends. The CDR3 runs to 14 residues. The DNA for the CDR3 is TGCGCCAGCAGCTTGGGACAGATTAACTATGGCTACACCTTC. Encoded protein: CASSLGQINYGYTF.

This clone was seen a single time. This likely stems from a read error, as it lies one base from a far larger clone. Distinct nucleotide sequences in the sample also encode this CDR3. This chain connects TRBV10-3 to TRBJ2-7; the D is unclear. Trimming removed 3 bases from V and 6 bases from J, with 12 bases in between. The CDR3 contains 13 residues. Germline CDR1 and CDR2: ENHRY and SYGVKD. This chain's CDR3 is CAISDEQDGEQYF. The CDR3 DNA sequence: TGTGCCATCAGTGACGAGCAGGACGGCGAGCAGTACTTC.

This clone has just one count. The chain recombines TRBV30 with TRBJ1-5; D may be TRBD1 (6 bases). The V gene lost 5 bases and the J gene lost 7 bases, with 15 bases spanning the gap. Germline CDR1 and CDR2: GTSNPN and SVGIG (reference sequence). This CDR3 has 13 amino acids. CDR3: CAWSSGERQPQHF. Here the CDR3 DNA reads TGTGCCTGGTCTTCAGGGGAACGGCAGCCCCAGCATTTT. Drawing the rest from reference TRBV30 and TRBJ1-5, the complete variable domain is SQTIHQWPATLVQPVGSPLSLECTVEGTSNPNLYWYRQAAGRGLQLLFYSVGIGQISSEVPQNLSASRPQDRQFILSSKKLLLSDSGFYLCAWSSGERQPQHFGDGTRLSIL.

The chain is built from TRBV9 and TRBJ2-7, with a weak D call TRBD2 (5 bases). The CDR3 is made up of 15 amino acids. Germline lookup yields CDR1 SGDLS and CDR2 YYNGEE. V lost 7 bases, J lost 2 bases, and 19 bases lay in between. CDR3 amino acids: CASSRTGFGTYEQYF. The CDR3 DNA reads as TGTGCCAGCTCACGTACGGGGTTTGGGACCTACGAGCAGTACTTC.

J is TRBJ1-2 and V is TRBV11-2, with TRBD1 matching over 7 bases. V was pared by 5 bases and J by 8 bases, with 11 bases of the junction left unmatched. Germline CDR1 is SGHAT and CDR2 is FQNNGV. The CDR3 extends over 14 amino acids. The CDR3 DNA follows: TGTGCCAGCAGCCCTCGGACAGGCGTGGGCGGCTACACCTTC. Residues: CASSPRTGVGGYTF.

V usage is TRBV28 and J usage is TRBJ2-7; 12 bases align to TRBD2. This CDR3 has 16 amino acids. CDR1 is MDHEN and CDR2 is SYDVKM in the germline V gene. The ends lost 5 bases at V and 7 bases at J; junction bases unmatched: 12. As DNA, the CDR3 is TGTGCCAGCAGTCTCCTTCTAGCGGGAGGGCTTGGTGAGCAGTACTTC. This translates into CASSLLLAGGLGEQYF.

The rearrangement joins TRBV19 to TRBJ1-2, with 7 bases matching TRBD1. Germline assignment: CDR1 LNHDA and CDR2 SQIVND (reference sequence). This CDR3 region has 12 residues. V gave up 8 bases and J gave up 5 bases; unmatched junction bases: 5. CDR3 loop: CASVAGGYGYTF. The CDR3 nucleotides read TGTGCCAGTGTCGCAGGGGGGTATGGCTACACCTTC.

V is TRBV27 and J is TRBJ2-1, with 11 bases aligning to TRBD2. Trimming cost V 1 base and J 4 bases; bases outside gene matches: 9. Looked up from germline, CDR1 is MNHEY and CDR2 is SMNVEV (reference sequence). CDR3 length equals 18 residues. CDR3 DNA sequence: TGTGCCAGCAGTTTATTCCCCCTGACTAGCGGGGTTTACAATGAGCAGTTCTTC. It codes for CASSLFPLTSGVYNEQFF.

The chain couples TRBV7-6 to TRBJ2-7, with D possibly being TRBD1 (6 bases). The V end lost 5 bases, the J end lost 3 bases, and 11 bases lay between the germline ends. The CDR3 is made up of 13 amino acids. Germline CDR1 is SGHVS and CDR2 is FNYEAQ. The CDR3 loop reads CASSTGFVYEQYF. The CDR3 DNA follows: TGTGCCAGCAGCACAGGGTTCGTCTACGAGCAGTACTTC.

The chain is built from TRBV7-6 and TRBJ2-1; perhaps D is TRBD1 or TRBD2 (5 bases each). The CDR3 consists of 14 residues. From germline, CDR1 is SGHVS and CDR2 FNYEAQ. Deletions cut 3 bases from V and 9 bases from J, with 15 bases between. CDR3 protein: CASSFSRGVGEQFF. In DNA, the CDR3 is TGTGCCAGCAGCTTCAGCCGAGGGGTGGGTGAGCAGTTCTTC.

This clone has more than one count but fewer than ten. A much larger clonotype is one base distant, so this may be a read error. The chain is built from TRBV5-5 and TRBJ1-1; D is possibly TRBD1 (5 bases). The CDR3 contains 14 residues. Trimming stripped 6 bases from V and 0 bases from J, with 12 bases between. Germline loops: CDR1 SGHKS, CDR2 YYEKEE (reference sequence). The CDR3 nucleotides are TGTGCCAGCAACTGGGGACGGCTGAACACTGAAGCTTTCTTT. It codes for CASNWGRLNTEAFF.

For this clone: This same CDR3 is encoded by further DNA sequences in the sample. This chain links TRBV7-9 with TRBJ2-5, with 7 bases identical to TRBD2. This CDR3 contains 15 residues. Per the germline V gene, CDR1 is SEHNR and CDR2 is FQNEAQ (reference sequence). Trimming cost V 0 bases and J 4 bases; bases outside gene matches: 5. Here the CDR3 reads CASSLALGGGETQYF. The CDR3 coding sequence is TGTGCCAGCAGCTTAGCGTTGGGCGGGGGAGAGACCCAGTACTTC.

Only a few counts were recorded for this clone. In DNA form, the CDR3 reads TGTGCCAGCAGCCAAGAAGTAGCGGGATCCTACAATGAGCAGTTCTTC. Encoded protein: CASSQEVAGSYNEQFF. The chain is built from TRBV7-9 and TRBJ2-1; 8 nucleotides match TRBD2. V was clipped by 5 bases and J by 1 base; unmatched bases: 7. The CDR3 is 16 amino acids. The V gene's germline CDR1 is SEHNR and CDR2 FQNEAQ (reference sequence).

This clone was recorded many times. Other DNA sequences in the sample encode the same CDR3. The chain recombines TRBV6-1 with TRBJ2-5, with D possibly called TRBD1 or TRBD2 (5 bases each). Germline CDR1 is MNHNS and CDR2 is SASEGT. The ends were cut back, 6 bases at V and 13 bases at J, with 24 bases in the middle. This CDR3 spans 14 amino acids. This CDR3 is CASSSGLETYELYF. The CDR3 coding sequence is TGTGCCAGCAGCTCGGGGCTGGAAACTTATGAGCTGTACTTC.